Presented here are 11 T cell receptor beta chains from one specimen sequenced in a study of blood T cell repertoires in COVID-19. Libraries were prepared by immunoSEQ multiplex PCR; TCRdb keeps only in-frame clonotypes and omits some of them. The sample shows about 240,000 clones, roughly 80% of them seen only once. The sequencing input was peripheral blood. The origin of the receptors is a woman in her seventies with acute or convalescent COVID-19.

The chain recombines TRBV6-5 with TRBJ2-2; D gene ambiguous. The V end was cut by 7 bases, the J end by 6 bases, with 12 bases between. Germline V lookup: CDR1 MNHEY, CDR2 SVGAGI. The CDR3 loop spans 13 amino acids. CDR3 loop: CASTRPTAGELFF. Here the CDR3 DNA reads TGTGCCAGCACCAGACCCACAGCCGGGGAGCTGTTTTTT.

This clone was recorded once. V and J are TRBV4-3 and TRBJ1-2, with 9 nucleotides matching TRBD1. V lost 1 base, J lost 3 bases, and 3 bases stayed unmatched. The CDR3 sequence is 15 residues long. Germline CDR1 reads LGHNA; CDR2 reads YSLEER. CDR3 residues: CASSQAWTGDYGYTF. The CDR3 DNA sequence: TGCGCCAGCAGCCAAGCCTGGACAGGGGACTATGGCTACACCTTC.

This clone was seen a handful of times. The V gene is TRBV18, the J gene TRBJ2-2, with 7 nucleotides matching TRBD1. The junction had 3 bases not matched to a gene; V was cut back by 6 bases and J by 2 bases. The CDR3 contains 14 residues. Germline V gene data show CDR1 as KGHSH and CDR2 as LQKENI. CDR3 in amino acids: CASSRDRNTGELFF. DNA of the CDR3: TGTGCCAGCTCCCGGGACAGAAACACCGGGGAGCTGTTTTTT.

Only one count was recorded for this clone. The CDR3 loop is CASSTAPSSYNEQFF. CDR3 nucleotides: TGTGCCAGCAGCACTGCCCCGAGCTCCTACAATGAGCAGTTCTTC. This chain joins TRBV11-2 and TRBJ2-1, with D uncertain. Germline values: CDR1 SGHAT, CDR2 FQNNGV. Trimming cost V 5 bases and J 0 bases, with 11 bases left between them. The CDR3 spans 15 residues.

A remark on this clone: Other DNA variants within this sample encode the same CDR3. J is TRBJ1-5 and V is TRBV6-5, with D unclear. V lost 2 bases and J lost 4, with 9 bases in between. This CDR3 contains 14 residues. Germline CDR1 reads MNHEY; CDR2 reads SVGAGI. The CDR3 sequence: CASSYSRGNQPQHF. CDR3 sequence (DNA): TGTGCCAGCAGTTACAGTCGAGGAAATCAGCCCCAGCATTTT.

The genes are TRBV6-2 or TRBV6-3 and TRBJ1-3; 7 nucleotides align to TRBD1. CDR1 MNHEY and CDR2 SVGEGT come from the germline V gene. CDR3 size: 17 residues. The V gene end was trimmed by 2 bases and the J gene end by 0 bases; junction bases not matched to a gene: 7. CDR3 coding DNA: TGTGCCAGCAGTTACGAGGCAGGGGGGTTCTCTGGAAACACCATATATTTT. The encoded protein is CASSYEAGGFSGNTIYF.

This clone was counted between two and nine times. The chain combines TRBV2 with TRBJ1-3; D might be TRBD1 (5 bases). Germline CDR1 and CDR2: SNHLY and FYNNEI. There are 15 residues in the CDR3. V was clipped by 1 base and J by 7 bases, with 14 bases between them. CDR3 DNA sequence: TGTGCCAGCAGTGAAGAGACCGTCCCAGGGAACACCATATATTTT. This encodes CASSEETVPGNTIYF.

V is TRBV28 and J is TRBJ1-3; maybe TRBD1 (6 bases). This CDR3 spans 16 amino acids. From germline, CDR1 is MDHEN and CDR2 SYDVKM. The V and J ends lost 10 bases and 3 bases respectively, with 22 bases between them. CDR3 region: CATITGGAGYGNTIYF. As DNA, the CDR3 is TGTGCCACCATCACCGGGGGGGCAGGATATGGAAACACCATATATTTT.

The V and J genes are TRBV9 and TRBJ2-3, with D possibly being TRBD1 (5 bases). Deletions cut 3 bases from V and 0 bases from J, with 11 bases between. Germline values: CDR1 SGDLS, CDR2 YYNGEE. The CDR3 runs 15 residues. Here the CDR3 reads CASSGGGYSTDTQYF. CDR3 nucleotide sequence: TGTGCCAGCAGCGGGGGCGGCTATAGCACAGATACGCAGTATTTT.

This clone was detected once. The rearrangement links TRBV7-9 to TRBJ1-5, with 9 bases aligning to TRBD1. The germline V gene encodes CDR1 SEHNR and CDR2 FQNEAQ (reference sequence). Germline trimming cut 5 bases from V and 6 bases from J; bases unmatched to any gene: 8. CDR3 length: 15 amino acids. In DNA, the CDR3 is TGTGCCAGCAGCCAAACCGGGACAGGGACTCAGCCCCAGCATTTT. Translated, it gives CASSQTGTGTQPQHF.

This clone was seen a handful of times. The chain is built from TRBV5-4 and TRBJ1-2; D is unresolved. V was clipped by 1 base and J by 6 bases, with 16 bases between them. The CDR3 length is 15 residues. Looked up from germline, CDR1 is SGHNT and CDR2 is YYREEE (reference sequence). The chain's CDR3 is CASSLNSWQVHGYTF. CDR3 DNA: TGTGCCAGCAGCTTGAACTCCTGGCAGGTCCATGGCTACACCTTC.